The clone carrying this T cell receptor (beta chain) was seen more than once but under ten times. When the RNA was reverse transcribed, random hexamers were used with an input of roughly 0.45 to 1 ug. The immunoSEQ assay covered 54 Vbeta and 13 Jbeta segments for CDR3. Using its own MiXCR run on the immunoSEQ multiplex PCR reads, TCRdb lists one record per CDR3 protein. The sample consists of around 130,000 distinct CDR3 sequences, over 75% of them appearing once. CDR1 and CDR2 from the germline V gene are MNHNS and SASEGT. V lost 5 bases and J 3 bases, leaving 10 bases between the germline ends. CDR3 length: 13 residues. This entry is derived from a study of CD8 T cells in Susac syndrome. High-throughput TCR beta sequencing covered peripheral CD8+ and CD4+ T cells.

This TCR derives from a human donor with multiple sclerosis. J is TRBJ1-1 and V is TRBV6-1; TRBD1 is a possible D gene (6 bases). Sequenced input: CD8+ T cells from PBMCs. The CDR3 here is CASSPYRDTEAFF. CDR3 in DNA: TGTGCCAGCAGTCCGTACAGGGACACTGAAGCTTTCTTT.